This T cell receptor (beta chain) was sequenced in a study of tumor-infiltrating lymphocytes in oesophageal squamous cell carcinoma. MiXCR was run by TCRdb on the PCR reads, yielding one entry per CDR3 protein. This sample has roughly 21,000 distinct CDR3 sequences; 35% to 45% occur once, and the top ten carry less than 45%. Germline V gene sequence: CDR1 SGHVS, CDR2 FQNEAQ. CDR3 length: 18 amino acids. Between the trimmed V and J ends, which lost 2 bases and 1 base, there was a span of 18 bases. This clonotype is medium-sized (0.01 to 0.1%) in the sample. The sequence came from a male donor with esophageal squamous cell carcinoma. Material for sequencing was esophageal tumor tissue. J is TRBJ2-1 and V is TRBV7-8; TRBD1 might be the D (6 bases). CDR3 bases: TGTGCCAGCAGCTTAACCACCCCAGGGGATGGGTCCTACAATGAGCAGTTCTTC. It translates to CASSLTTPGDGSYNEQFF.